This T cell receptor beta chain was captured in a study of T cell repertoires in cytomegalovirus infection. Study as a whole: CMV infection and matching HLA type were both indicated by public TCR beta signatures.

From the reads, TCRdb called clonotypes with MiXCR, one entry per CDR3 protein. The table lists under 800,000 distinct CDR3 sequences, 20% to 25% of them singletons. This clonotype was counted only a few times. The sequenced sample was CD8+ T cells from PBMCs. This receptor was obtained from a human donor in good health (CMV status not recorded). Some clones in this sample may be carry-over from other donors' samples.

CDR3 residues: CASSPTGISNTGELFF. Written as DNA, the CDR3 is TGTGCCAGCAGCCCTACAGGGATTTCAAACACCGGGGAGCTGTTTTTT. The V gene is TRBV7-9, the J gene TRBJ2-2, with a possible D match to TRBD1 (6 bases). Trimming took off 5 bases at V and 2 bases at J, with 15 bases between the two ends. Germline-derived CDR1 and CDR2 are SEHNR and FQNEAQ (reference sequence). CDR3 size: 16 residues.